These 9 T cell receptor beta chains were sequenced from one sample in a study of STAT5B mutations in CD4+ large granular lymphocyte leukemia. TCRdb's copy holds only in-frame clones and misses some; the assay was immunoSEQ multiplex PCR. The table lists under 35,000 clones, just under 80% of them singletons. Specimen: CD4+ T cells from blood buffy coats. Receptors were obtained from a human donor in good health.

This clone was observed a few times. The rearrangement uses TRBV14 and TRBJ2-7; 10 bases match TRBD2. Trimming at V came to 4 bases and at J to 4 bases, leaving 10 bases not matched to a gene. Germline V gene lookup returns CDR1 SGHDN and CDR2 FVKESK. The length of the CDR3 is 16 residues. In nucleotides, the CDR3 is TGTGCCAGCAGCCCCGACTCCGGGACTAGCGCTTACGAGCAGTACTTC. This gives the protein CASSPDSGTSAYEQYF.

This clone was detected once. The chain is built from TRBV21-1 and TRBJ1-2; TRBD1, the table's D call, lacks a check against the DNA. TRBV21-1 is a pseudogene. This CDR3 is built from 14 residues. The CDR3 protein is CASSKGVRQCGYTF. The CDR3 region has the DNA TGTGCCAGCAGCAAAGGGGTGAGACAGTGTGGCTACACCTTC.

This chain joins TRBV28 and TRBJ1-6, with D possibly being TRBD1 (6 bases). The CDR3 has 12 residues. Germline assignment: CDR1 MDHEN and CDR2 SYDVKM. With 10 bases removed from V and 7 bases from J, the gap between germline ends came to 11 bases. The CDR3 DNA reads as TGTGCCACCAGGGGCGGAAATTCACCCCTCCACTTT. Protein: CATRGGNSPLHF.

This clone occurred once. V gene TRBV5-4 combines with J gene TRBJ2-5; D possibly corresponds to TRBD2 (6 bases). This CDR3 region has 15 residues. The V and J ends lost 0 bases and 4 bases respectively, with 13 bases between them. Looked up from germline, CDR1 is SGHNT and CDR2 is YYREEE (reference sequence). The CDR3 region has the DNA TGTGCCAGCAGCTTGGTCTCGGGAGCAGGAGAGACCCAGTACTTC. Residues: CASSLVSGAGETQYF.

J is TRBJ2-7 and V is TRBV19; D is unresolved. Germline values: CDR1 LNHDA, CDR2 SQIVND (reference sequence). CDR3 size: 14 residues. V lost 2 bases to trimming and J lost 0 bases, with 8 bases between them. The CDR3 nucleotides are TGTGCCAGTAGTATAACATTTATCTCCTACGAGCAGTACTTC. This gives the protein CASSITFISYEQYF.

V is TRBV6-1 and J is TRBJ1-2; 10 bases agree with TRBD1. Germline loops: CDR1 MNHNS, CDR2 SASEGT. V shed 4 bases and J 8 bases; nucleotides not matched to a gene: 4. The CDR3 spans 13 residues. The CDR3 reads CASSAGTGEGYTF. The CDR3 DNA is TGTGCCAGCAGTGCCGGGACAGGGGAAGGCTACACCTTC.

CDR3 DNA: TGCGCCAGCAGCCCGACCTTAACTAACTATGGCTACACCTTC. Protein: CASSPTLTNYGYTF. The chain carries TRBV10-1 and TRBJ1-2; D gene unclear. Trimming left V 6 bases short and J 0 bases short, with 11 bases between. There are 14 residues in the CDR3. Germline CDR1 WNHNN, CDR2 SYGVQD (reference sequence).

The chain employs TRBV5-1 and TRBJ1-4, with D possibly TRBD1 on 6 matching bases. Germline CDR1 SGHRS, CDR2 YFSETQ. The CDR3 consists of 17 residues. Between the trimmed V and J ends, which lost 4 bases and 7 bases, there was a span of 23 bases. DNA of the CDR3: TGCGCCAGCAGCCCCAACCAGGGGAGGGCCGCGGGTGAAAAACTGTTTTTT. Protein product: CASSPNQGRAAGEKLFF. Combining the CDR3 with reference TRBV5-1 and TRBJ1-4 gives the whole variable domain KAGVTQTPRYLIKTRGQQVTLSCSPISGHRSVSWYQQTPGQGLQFLFEYFSETQRNKGNFPGRFSGRQFSNSRSEMNVSTLELGDSALYLCASSPNQGRAAGEKLFFGSGTQLSVL.

The chain combines TRBV10-3 with TRBJ1-3; no definite D call. This CDR3 region has 15 residues. The germline V and J ends were trimmed by 0 bases and 0 bases, with 6 bases remaining between them. The germline CDR1 and CDR2 sequences are ENHRY and SYGVKD. For the CDR3, the DNA is TGTGCCATCAGTGAGTCTAGTTTCTCTGGAAACACCATATATTTT. This gives the protein CAISESSFSGNTIYF.